A selection of T cell receptor beta chains follows, all from one sample in a study of OX40 agonist ivuxolimab in advanced cancers. Generated by immunoSEQ multiplex PCR, the TCRdb table keeps only in-frame clones and is missing some. Here the sample spans about 110,000 clones, approximately 90% being singletons. Here the sequenced sample was CD4+ or CD8+ T cells sorted from blood, taken in a trial of the OX40 agonist ivuxolimab. These receptors all come from an adult with an advanced solid tumor such as melanoma, head and neck, liver or kidney cancer. CDR3s leave out the opening cysteine and the closing phenylalanine or tryptophan.

>TRBV7-3|TRBJ2-3
ASSLGTDTQY
>TRBV29-1|TRBJ2-7
SVAGQGGVEQY
>TRBV5-1|TRBJ1-1
ASSAGPMNTEAF
>TRBV19|TRBJ2-7
ASSIRGPYEQY
>TRBV18|TRBJ2-1
ASSFLTAGHNEQF
>TRBV7-7|TRBJ2-2
ASTGLEDGELF
>TRBV4-2|TRBJ1-1
ASSHLGRNTEAF
>TRBV7-9|TRBJ2-5
ASRSKPGTQETQY
>TRBV6-5|TRBJ1-1
ASSSLGNTEAF
>TRBV6-6|TRBJ2-7
ASSSGGPYEQY
>TRBV9|TRBJ2-2
ASSVETRYPGELF
>TRBV7-9|TRBJ2-7
ASSPDGRDTDFEQY
>TRBV7-7|TRBJ2-1
ASSRTSGGSSYNEQF
>TRBV2|TRBJ1-1
ASSEQVTEAF
>TRBV6-1|TRBJ2-5
ASSERGWNRETQY
>TRBV14|TRBJ2-7
ASSQLGTGGYEQY
>TRBV6-5|TRBJ2-7
ASSDQGQTYEQY
>TRBV7-9|TRBJ2-2
ASSGPGGAAGELF
>TRBV29-1|TRBJ2-3
SVVGRGGADTQY
>TRBV28|TRBJ1-1
ASSLVQGAIGTEAF
>TRBV27|TRBJ2-3
ASSPDIPLDTQY
>TRBV19|TRBJ2-5
ASSMDLRQGQETQY
>TRBV10-3|TRBJ1-2
AISVQGPGGYT
>TRBV6-1|TRBJ2-7
ASSGLAGASYEQY
>TRBV27|TRBJ2-7
ASSLAGLTYEQY